This is a list of T cell receptor beta chains from one sample in a study of Graves' ophthalmopathy and Graves' hyperthyroidism. Each CDR3 protein is one row after TCRdb ran MiXCR on the multiplex PCR reads. The sample lists 400,000 or so distinct CDR3 sequences; 15% were seen once. Source material: peripheral blood. The receptors stem from a woman in her late teens or twenties with stable Graves' hyperthyroidism. Both conserved end residues are part of each CDR3. D genes are given only for firm matches. A clone size is listed for some rows: how often the clone was seen (once, few, many), or a class if it is expanded.

TRBV6-1,TRBJ2-5,.,many,TGTGCCAGGGGGGACGGAGAGACCAAGTACTTC,CARGDGETKYF
TRBV2,TRBJ2-2,TRBD1,many,TGTGCCAGCGACCCAGGGGGCAGGACCGGGGAGCTGTTTTTT,CASDPGGRTGELFF
TRBV4-2,TRBJ2-7,TRBD1,many,TGTGCCAGCAGCCAAGATCCGGGGAATCAGGGGGCACACGAGCAGTACTTC,CASSQDPGNQGAHEQYF
TRBV7-7,TRBJ2-2,TRBD1,many,TGTGCTAGCAGCCCGAAGCTCCAGGGGGCCGCGAACACCGGGGAGCTGTTTTTT,CASSPKLQGAANTGELFF
TRBV6-2/TRBV6-3,TRBJ2-7,TRBD1,many,TGTGCCAGCAGCCTAAAGGTTTGGACAGGGAAATCCTACGAGCAGTACTTC,CASSLKVWTGKSYEQYF
TRBV4-2,TRBJ1-1,.,.,TGTGCCAGCAGCCAGAATACGGTGAACACTGAAGCTTTCTTT,CASSQNTVNTEAFF
TRBV12-3/TRBV12-4,TRBJ2-5,TRBD2,many,TGTGCCAGCAGTTTAATGCTAGCGGGGGGACAAGAGACCCAGTACTTC,CASSLMLAGGQETQYF
TRBV28,TRBJ1-3,.,many,TGTGCCAGCAGTTTACCTTGGGGGGACTCTGGAAACACCATATATTTT,CASSLPWGDSGNTIYF
TRBV7-7,TRBJ1-2,.,many,TGTGCTAGCAGTCAAGAATTGAACAGGCAACCCGGCTACACCTTC,CASSQELNRQPGYTF
TRBV7-9,TRBJ1-2,.,many,TGTGCCAGCAGCTTAACGGGGGGGGATGGCTACACCTTC,CASSLTGGDGYTF
TRBV6-4,TRBJ1-5,.,.,TGTGCCAGCAGTTATACGTCAGGGTCCCCGCCCCAGCATTTT,CASSYTSGSPPQHF
TRBV20-1,TRBJ1-1,.,many,TGCAGTGCTAGAGATGCAGGGAGCATTTTGACTGAAGCTTTCTTT,CSARDAGSILTEAFF
TRBV19,TRBJ2-7,.,.,TGTGCCAGTAGGCGAGGGCCCTACGAGCAGTACTTC,CASRRGPYEQYF
TRBV7-3,TRBJ2-7,.,many,TGTGCCAGCAGCTTAACGTTTTCGGGACACCTGAGCTCCTACGAGCAGTACTTC,CASSLTFSGHLSSYEQYF
TRBV4-1,TRBJ1-2,.,.,TGCGCCAGCAGCCAAATTTACGGCTATGGCTACACCTTC,CASSQIYGYGYTF
TRBV12-3/TRBV12-4,TRBJ2-5,TRBD2,many,TGTGCCAGCAGCCTGACTAGCGGGGGGGCCGGCGAGACCCAGTACTTC,CASSLTSGGAGETQYF
TRBV12-3/TRBV12-4,TRBJ1-1,TRBD1,many,TGTGCCAGCAGACTGAACAGGGGCGGGGCTTTCTTT,CASRLNRGGAFF
TRBV12-3/TRBV12-4,TRBJ1-5,.,few,TGTGCCAGCAGTTTCCTGCCCCCGACAGGACATCAGCCCCAGCATTTT,CASSFLPPTGHQPQHF
TRBV7-3,TRBJ2-7,TRBD1,many,TGTGCCAGCAGCTTAGACAGGGATCCCTCCTACGAGCAGTACTTC,CASSLDRDPSYEQYF
TRBV9,TRBJ1-2,.,.,TGTGCCAGCAGCGTAGGAACCCGGGTTGCTAACTATGGCTACACCTTC,CASSVGTRVANYGYTF
TRBV7-2,TRBJ2-5,.,few,TGTGCCAGCAGCTCCTTCGGGGGGCTCCAAGAGACCCAGTACTTC,CASSSFGGLQETQYF
TRBV2,TRBJ1-5,.,many,TGTGCCAGCGCTCAGGGACCCCTACCGGGTACCGATAGCAATCAGCCCCAGCATTTT,CASAQGPLPGTDSNQPQHF
TRBV6-5,TRBJ2-5,TRBD2,.,TGTGCCAGCAGTTTTTCCCCTGACAGACCCAGGACTAGCCAAGAGACCCAGTACTTC,CASSFSPDRPRTSQETQYF